This is a list of T cell receptor beta chains from one sample in a study of shared clonotypes between healthy human individuals. Assay: immunoSEQ multiplex PCR; the TCRdb copy retains only in-frame clones and omits some. The repertoire holds about 490,000 clones, with around 80% as singletons. Material for sequencing was PBMCs. The receptors come from a woman aged 40 to 49 in good health. Some clones in this sample may be carry-over from other donors' samples. Both conserved end residues are part of each CDR3. The D gene is left open where the match is weak. Rows give clone size only sometimes, using once, few, many, or a class for an expanded clone.

D,V,J,size,CDR3,DNA
-,TRBV5-4,TRBJ2-5,few,CASSSLTANQETQYF,TGTGCCAGCAGCTCTTTGACAGCTAACCAAGAGACCCAGTACTTC
TRBD2,TRBV25-1,TRBJ2-3,-,CASSHEGSGTPDTQYF,TGTGCCAGCAGCCATGAGGGTAGCGGGACGCCAGATACGCAGTATTTT
TRBD2,TRBV5-1,TRBJ2-1,-,CASSSYGLELAGVLSPEQFF,TGCGCCAGCAGCTCCTACGGATTAGAACTAGCGGGAGTATTGTCGCCTGAGCAGTTCTTC
-,TRBV19,TRBJ2-6,-,CASSIGTSGANVLTF,TGTGCCAGTAGTATAGGTACCTCTGGGGCCAACGTCCTGACTTTC
-,TRBV29-1,TRBJ1-2,-,CSVAGVDGYTF,TGCAGCGTTGCAGGGGTGGATGGCTACACCTTC
-,TRBV2,TRBJ2-2,-,CGTGQTNTGELFF,TGTGGTACGGGGCAGACGAACACCGGGGAGCTGTTTTTT
-,TRBV19,TRBJ1-5,-,CASRSGLIRSNQPQHF,TGTGCCAGTAGGTCAGGACTCATCCGTAGCAATCAGCCCCAGCATTTT
-,TRBV7-9,TRBJ2-6,-,CASSPGGERSGANVLTF,TGTGCCAGCAGCCCCGGTGGGGAGAGGTCTGGGGCCAACGTCCTGACTTTC
TRBD1,TRBV6-5,TRBJ1-1,few,CASTIGGPGNTEAFF,TGTGCCAGCACTATAGGGGGCCCGGGGAACACTGAAGCTTTCTTT
TRBD2,TRBV28,TRBJ2-1,-,CASSDPGTSGSVAYNEQFF,TGTGCCAGCAGTGATCCGGGGACTAGCGGGAGTGTCGCCTACAATGAGCAGTTCTTC
-,TRBV2,TRBJ1-1,-,CASGFQAEAFF,TGTGCCAGCGGGTTCCAAGCTGAAGCTTTCTTT